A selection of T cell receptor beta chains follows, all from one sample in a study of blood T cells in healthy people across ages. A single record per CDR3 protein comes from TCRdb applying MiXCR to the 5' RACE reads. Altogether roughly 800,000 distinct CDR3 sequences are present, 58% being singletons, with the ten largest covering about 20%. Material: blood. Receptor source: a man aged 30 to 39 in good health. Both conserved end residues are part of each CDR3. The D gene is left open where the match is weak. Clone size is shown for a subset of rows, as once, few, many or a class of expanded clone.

CDR3nt: TGTGCCAGCTGCCCGGGACAGGGTCTAGGTTACGAGCAGTACTTC
CDR3aa: CASCPGQGLGYEQYF
v_gene: TRBV27
abundance: .
d_gene: TRBD1
j_gene: TRBJ2-7

CDR3nt: TGTGCCAGCAGCACCGGGACTAGCGGAAACATTCAGTACTTC
CDR3aa: CASSTGTSGNIQYF
v_gene: TRBV7-2
abundance: .
d_gene: TRBD2
j_gene: TRBJ2-4

CDR3nt: TGCAGCGTCGACCCCAGGGGCGGACTTGAAGCTTTCTTT
CDR3aa: CSVDPRGGLEAFF
v_gene: TRBV29-1
abundance: .
d_gene: .
j_gene: TRBJ1-1

CDR3nt: TGTGCCATCAGGAGGGTTGAAGGAAACACTGAAGCTTTCTTT
CDR3aa: CAIRRVEGNTEAFF
v_gene: TRBV10-3
abundance: .
d_gene: .
j_gene: TRBJ1-1

CDR3nt: TGCGCCAGCAGCTTCGGTTCGGATTATGTCCGTCCCTACGAGCAGTACTTC
CDR3aa: CASSFGSDYVRPYEQYF
v_gene: TRBV5-1
abundance: .
d_gene: .
j_gene: TRBJ2-7

CDR3nt: TGCAGTGCTAGAGGGACGAACTACCGGGACAGTCCCTACGAGCAGTACTTC
CDR3aa: CSARGTNYRDSPYEQYF
v_gene: TRBV20-1
abundance: few
d_gene: TRBD1
j_gene: TRBJ2-7

CDR3nt: TGTGCCATCGGAGCGCAAGAGACCCAGTACTTC
CDR3aa: CAIGAQETQYF
v_gene: TRBV10-3
abundance: .
d_gene: .
j_gene: TRBJ2-5

CDR3nt: TGTGCCAACGCGAATGGAGTAACTCGAGAGACCCAGTACTTC
CDR3aa: CANANGVTRETQYF
v_gene: TRBV21-1
abundance: .
d_gene: .
j_gene: TRBJ2-5

CDR3nt: TGTGCCAGCAGGATACATCGGGACGACCAGCAGTTCTTC
CDR3aa: CASRIHRDDQQFF
v_gene: TRBV12-3/TRBV12-4
abundance: .
d_gene: .
j_gene: TRBJ2-1

CDR3nt: TGTGCCATACGCAAGGCACCCGGGGACTATGGCTACACCTTC
CDR3aa: CAIRKAPGDYGYTF
v_gene: TRBV10-3
abundance: few
d_gene: .
j_gene: TRBJ1-2

CDR3nt: TGTGCCACCAGCAGATCCGGTCGGGGGCCGCAAGAGACCCAGTACTTC
CDR3aa: CATSRSGRGPQETQYF
v_gene: TRBV15
abundance: .
d_gene: .
j_gene: TRBJ2-5

CDR3nt: TGTGCCAGCAGTCTGGAGGGAGAATGGTACGAGCAGTACTTC
CDR3aa: CASSLEGEWYEQYF
v_gene: TRBV28
abundance: .
d_gene: .
j_gene: TRBJ2-7

CDR3nt: TGTGCCAGCAGCCAAGCCGGGACTAGCGGCTTGGAGACCCAGTACTTC
CDR3aa: CASSQAGTSGLETQYF
v_gene: TRBV3-1
abundance: few
d_gene: TRBD2
j_gene: TRBJ2-5

CDR3nt: TGTGCCAGCAGTCTACTTAGTTCGGACGTTGATGGCTACACCTTC
CDR3aa: CASSLLSSDVDGYTF
v_gene: TRBV2
abundance: few
d_gene: .
j_gene: TRBJ1-2

CDR3nt: TGTGCCACCAGTGATCCAACTAGCGGGAGCGGCAATGAGCAGTTCTTC
CDR3aa: CATSDPTSGSGNEQFF
v_gene: TRBV24-1
abundance: .
d_gene: TRBD2
j_gene: TRBJ2-1

CDR3nt: TGCGCCAGCAGCCTAGGTCAGGTTACAACCGGGGAGCTGTTTTTT
CDR3aa: CASSLGQVTTGELFF
v_gene: TRBV4-1
abundance: .
d_gene: .
j_gene: TRBJ2-2

CDR3nt: TGCAGTGGAGAAGACGGATCCTACAATGAGCAGTTCTTC
CDR3aa: CSGEDGSYNEQFF
v_gene: TRBV20-1
abundance: .
d_gene: .
j_gene: TRBJ2-1

CDR3nt: TGTGCCAGCAGCAAAGCGCAACTCAGCACAGATACGCAATATTTT
CDR3aa: CASSKAQLSTDTQYF
v_gene: TRBV21-1
abundance: .
d_gene: .
j_gene: TRBJ2-3

CDR3nt: TGTGCCAGCAGCTATGACAGGGGGGATCAGCCCCAGCATTTT
CDR3aa: CASSYDRGDQPQHF
v_gene: TRBV12-3/TRBV12-4
abundance: .
d_gene: TRBD1
j_gene: TRBJ1-5

CDR3nt: TGCAGTGCAGGGCCCGGTAATGAAAAACTGTTTTTT
CDR3aa: CSAGPGNEKLFF
v_gene: TRBV20-1
abundance: .
d_gene: .
j_gene: TRBJ1-4

CDR3nt: TGTGCCAGCAGCCCAACTTGGATAGGGCAAGAGACCCAGTACTTC
CDR3aa: CASSPTWIGQETQYF
v_gene: TRBV3-1
abundance: .
d_gene: .
j_gene: TRBJ2-5

CDR3nt: TGTGCCAGCAGCCAGGGGGCCACCGGGGAGCTGTTTTTT
CDR3aa: CASSQGATGELFF
v_gene: TRBV3-1
abundance: few
d_gene: .
j_gene: TRBJ2-2

CDR3nt: TGTGCCAGCAGTTACTCTCTGTCTAGCAATCAGCCCCAGCATTTT
CDR3aa: CASSYSLSSNQPQHF
v_gene: TRBV6-5
abundance: few
d_gene: .
j_gene: TRBJ1-5

CDR3nt: TGCAGTGCCATCCCTCAAGAGACCCAGTACTTC
CDR3aa: CSAIPQETQYF
v_gene: TRBV20-1
abundance: .
d_gene: .
j_gene: TRBJ2-5

CDR3nt: TGCAGCGTCTCCATTACAGATACGCAGTATTTT
CDR3aa: CSVSITDTQYF
v_gene: TRBV29-1
abundance: few
d_gene: .
j_gene: TRBJ2-3

CDR3nt: TGTGCCAGCAGCAAGGGCCCGAGGTACACCGGGGAGCTGTTTTTT
CDR3aa: CASSKGPRYTGELFF
v_gene: TRBV25-1
abundance: .
d_gene: .
j_gene: TRBJ2-2

CDR3nt: TGTGCCAGCAGTAAGCTCGCAGGGAGCACTGAAGCTTTCTTT
CDR3aa: CASSKLAGSTEAFF
v_gene: TRBV12-3/TRBV12-4
abundance: once
d_gene: .
j_gene: TRBJ1-1

CDR3nt: TGTGCCAGCAGCAAGGGACAGGCCAGAGCAACTAATGAAAAACTGTTTTTT
CDR3aa: CASSKGQARATNEKLFF
v_gene: TRBV7-2
abundance: .
d_gene: TRBD1
j_gene: TRBJ1-4

CDR3nt: TGTGCCAGCCTCCTGGTCAACGAGCAGTACTTC
CDR3aa: CASLLVNEQYF
v_gene: TRBV27
abundance: .
d_gene: .
j_gene: TRBJ2-7

CDR3nt: TGCAGCGCCGCCAGACAGCACCAAGAGACCCAGTACTTC
CDR3aa: CSAARQHQETQYF
v_gene: TRBV29-1
abundance: few
d_gene: .
j_gene: TRBJ2-5

CDR3nt: TGTGCCAGCCAATACGTTGCTGGGGCCAACGTCCTGACTTTC
CDR3aa: CASQYVAGANVLTF
v_gene: TRBV6-1
abundance: .
d_gene: .
j_gene: TRBJ2-6

CDR3nt: TGTGCCAGCAGCTTAGATGGACAGGGGTTTGAGACCCAGTACTTC
CDR3aa: CASSLDGQGFETQYF
v_gene: TRBV7-2
abundance: .
d_gene: TRBD1
j_gene: TRBJ2-5

CDR3nt: TGTGCCATCAGTGAGGGCCAGGACAGGGGGATTTACGGCCCGAATGAGCAGTTCTTC
CDR3aa: CAISEGQDRGIYGPNEQFF
v_gene: TRBV10-3
abundance: .
d_gene: TRBD1
j_gene: TRBJ2-1

CDR3nt: TGCGCCAGCAGCTTGGAACCGGGAATAGTAACCGGGGAGCTGTTTTTT
CDR3aa: CASSLEPGIVTGELFF
v_gene: TRBV5-1
abundance: .
d_gene: .
j_gene: TRBJ2-2

CDR3nt: TGTGCCAGCAGCTTAGAGGGGGGCGCCCCATGGGACGAGCAGTACTTC
CDR3aa: CASSLEGGAPWDEQYF
v_gene: TRBV7-6
abundance: .
d_gene: .
j_gene: TRBJ2-7

CDR3nt: TGTGCCACCGGGAGGGACAGGGCCACTGGGGCCAACGTCCTGACTTTC
CDR3aa: CATGRDRATGANVLTF
v_gene: TRBV7-6
abundance: .
d_gene: .
j_gene: TRBJ2-6

CDR3nt: TGTGCCAGCAGTCGGGACAGGGAAGCAGATACGCAGTATTTT
CDR3aa: CASSRDREADTQYF
v_gene: TRBV6-5
abundance: .
d_gene: TRBD1
j_gene: TRBJ2-3

CDR3nt: TGCAGTGCTCACGGACAGGGGAATTTTCATGAGCAGTTCTTC
CDR3aa: CSAHGQGNFHEQFF
v_gene: TRBV20-1
abundance: .
d_gene: TRBD1
j_gene: TRBJ2-1

CDR3nt: TGTGCCAGCAGTGAAGCTTCAGGGAATCTGAACACCTTC
CDR3aa: CASSEASGNLNTF
v_gene: TRBV6-1
abundance: .
d_gene: .
j_gene: TRBJ1-2

CDR3nt: TGTGCCAGCAGTTTGATGAGTTGGGGCTACACCTTC
CDR3aa: CASSLMSWGYTF
v_gene: TRBV28
abundance: few
d_gene: .
j_gene: TRBJ1-2

CDR3nt: TGTGCCAGCAGCTCGGACCTTGGAGGGAGAGAGACCCAGTACTTC
CDR3aa: CASSSDLGGRETQYF
v_gene: TRBV7-2
abundance: few
d_gene: .
j_gene: TRBJ2-5

CDR3nt: TGTGCCAGCAGTTTAGGTGGGGAAGCCAAAAACATTCAGTACTTC
CDR3aa: CASSLGGEAKNIQYF
v_gene: TRBV28
abundance: few
d_gene: .
j_gene: TRBJ2-4

CDR3nt: TGTGCCAGCAGTTTCGGGGGACAGGGCATCGGGGAGCTGTTTTTT
CDR3aa: CASSFGGQGIGELFF
v_gene: TRBV28
abundance: .
d_gene: TRBD1
j_gene: TRBJ2-2

CDR3nt: TGTGCCAGCGGTAAAAGGGGGAACACTGAAGCTTTCTTT
CDR3aa: CASGKRGNTEAFF
v_gene: TRBV6-1
abundance: .
d_gene: .
j_gene: TRBJ1-1

CDR3nt: TGCAGCGTTCCCGCCTATGGCTACACCTTC
CDR3aa: CSVPAYGYTF
v_gene: TRBV29-1
abundance: .
d_gene: .
j_gene: TRBJ1-2

CDR3nt: TGTGCCAGCAGTTACGCCCCCGGGACTAGTCAAACAGAGCAGTTCTTC
CDR3aa: CASSYAPGTSQTEQFF
v_gene: TRBV28
abundance: .
d_gene: TRBD2
j_gene: TRBJ2-1

CDR3nt: TGCGCCAGTGGGACAGGGAACTATGGCTACACCTTC
CDR3aa: CASGTGNYGYTF
v_gene: TRBV5-1
abundance: .
d_gene: TRBD1
j_gene: TRBJ1-2

CDR3nt: TGCAGTGCTAGAGATCCTTTGCGGAGTTACAATGAGCAGTTCTTC
CDR3aa: CSARDPLRSYNEQFF
v_gene: TRBV20-1
abundance: .
d_gene: .
j_gene: TRBJ2-1

CDR3nt: TGTGCCATCAGGCCTGGGAAGGGCTCTATGAACACTGAAGCTTTCTTT
CDR3aa: CAIRPGKGSMNTEAFF
v_gene: TRBV10-3
abundance: .
d_gene: .
j_gene: TRBJ1-1

CDR3nt: TGTGCCAGCAGCTTAGCGAGGGGCGGATACGAGCAGTACTTC
CDR3aa: CASSLARGGYEQYF
v_gene: TRBV7-2
abundance: .
d_gene: .
j_gene: TRBJ2-7

CDR3nt: TGTGCCGCCACGGGCAGGAGTACGCAGTATTTT
CDR3aa: CAATGRSTQYF
v_gene: TRBV7-9
abundance: few
d_gene: .
j_gene: TRBJ2-3

CDR3nt: TGCGCCAGCAGCCAAGAGAGACAGGGGGCCACCGGGGAGCTGTTTTTT
CDR3aa: CASSQERQGATGELFF
v_gene: TRBV4-3
abundance: .
d_gene: TRBD1
j_gene: TRBJ2-2

CDR3nt: TGCAGTGCTAGAGATCTCCTAGCGGGAGGGCGGTATGAGCAGTTCTTC
CDR3aa: CSARDLLAGGRYEQFF
v_gene: TRBV20-1
abundance: .
d_gene: TRBD2
j_gene: TRBJ2-1

CDR3nt: TGTGCCAGCAGTGCCTTATGGGGGGGAACCTACGAGCAGTACTTC
CDR3aa: CASSALWGGTYEQYF
v_gene: TRBV6-2/TRBV6-3
abundance: few
d_gene: TRBD2
j_gene: TRBJ2-7

CDR3nt: TGTGCCAGCAGTGGGGACGGGGGACCCAATCAGCCCCAGCATTTT
CDR3aa: CASSGDGGPNQPQHF
v_gene: TRBV12-3/TRBV12-4
abundance: .
d_gene: .
j_gene: TRBJ1-5

CDR3nt: TGTGCCAGCAGCCCCAAGCAGGGGCCCGTCCTCGAGCAGTACTTC
CDR3aa: CASSPKQGPVLEQYF
v_gene: TRBV4-2
abundance: .
d_gene: .
j_gene: TRBJ2-7

CDR3nt: TGTGCCAGCAGTTCAACAGATCTGTTCTACGAGCAGTACTTC
CDR3aa: CASSSTDLFYEQYF
v_gene: TRBV27
abundance: .
d_gene: .
j_gene: TRBJ2-7